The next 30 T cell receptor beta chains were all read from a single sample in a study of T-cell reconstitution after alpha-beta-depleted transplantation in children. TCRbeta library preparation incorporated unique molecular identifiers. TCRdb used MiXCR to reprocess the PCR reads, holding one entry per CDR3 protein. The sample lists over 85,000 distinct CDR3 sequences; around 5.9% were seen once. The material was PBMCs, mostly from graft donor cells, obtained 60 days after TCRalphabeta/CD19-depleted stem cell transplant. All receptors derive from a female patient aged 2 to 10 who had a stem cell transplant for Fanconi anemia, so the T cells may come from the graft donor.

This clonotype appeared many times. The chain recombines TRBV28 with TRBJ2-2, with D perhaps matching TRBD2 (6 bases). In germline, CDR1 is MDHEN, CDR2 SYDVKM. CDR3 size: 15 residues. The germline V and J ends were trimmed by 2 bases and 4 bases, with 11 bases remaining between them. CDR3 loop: CASSLAGRFTGELFF. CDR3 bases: TGTGCCAGCAGTTTAGCGGGGAGATTCACCGGGGAGCTGTTTTTT.

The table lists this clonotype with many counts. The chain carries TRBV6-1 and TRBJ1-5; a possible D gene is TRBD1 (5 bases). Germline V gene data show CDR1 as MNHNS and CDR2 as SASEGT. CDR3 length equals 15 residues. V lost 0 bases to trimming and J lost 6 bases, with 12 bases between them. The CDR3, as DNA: TGTGCCAGCAGTGAAGCGCTAGGGGACTTTCAGCCCCAGCATTTT. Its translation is CASSEALGDFQPQHF.

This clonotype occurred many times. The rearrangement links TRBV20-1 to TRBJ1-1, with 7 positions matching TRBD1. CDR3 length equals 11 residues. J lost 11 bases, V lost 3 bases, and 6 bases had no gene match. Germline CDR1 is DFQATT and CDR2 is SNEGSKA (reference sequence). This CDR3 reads CSASFRGTAFF. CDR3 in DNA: TGCAGTGCTAGTTTCAGGGGGACGGCTTTCTTT.

CDR3 sequence: CASSLGGTQAGYTF. In nucleotides, the CDR3 is TGTGCCAGCAGCTTAGGGGGAACCCAGGCCGGCTACACCTTC. V is TRBV7-2 and J is TRBJ1-2; D gene uncertain. Germline lookup yields CDR1 SGHTA and CDR2 FQGNSA. The V end was cut by 1 base, the J end by 8 bases, with 14 bases between. The CDR3 length is 14 residues.

The CDR3: CASRFSTGRTNEKLFF. The CDR3 nucleotides are TGCGCCAGCAGATTTTCGACAGGGCGGACTAATGAAAAACTGTTTTTT. The rearrangement uses TRBV5-1 and TRBJ1-4; 7 nucleotides line up with TRBD1. Trimming removed 5 bases from V and 2 bases from J; junction bases left unmatched: 9. Germline values: CDR1 SGHRS, CDR2 YFSETQ. The CDR3 length is 16 residues. Full variable domain (rest looked up from reference TRBV5-1 and TRBJ1-4): KAGVTQTPRYLIKTRGQQVTLSCSPISGHRSVSWYQQTPGQGLQFLFEYFSETQRNKGNFPGRFSGRQFSNSRSEMNVSTLELGDSALYLCASRFSTGRTNEKLFFGSGTQLSVL.

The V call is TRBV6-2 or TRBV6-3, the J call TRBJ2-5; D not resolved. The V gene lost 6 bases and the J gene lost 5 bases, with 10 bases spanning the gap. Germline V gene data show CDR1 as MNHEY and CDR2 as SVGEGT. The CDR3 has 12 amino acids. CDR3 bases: TGTGCCAGCAGCCAAATGGGGGAGACCCAGTACTTC. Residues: CASSQMGETQYF.

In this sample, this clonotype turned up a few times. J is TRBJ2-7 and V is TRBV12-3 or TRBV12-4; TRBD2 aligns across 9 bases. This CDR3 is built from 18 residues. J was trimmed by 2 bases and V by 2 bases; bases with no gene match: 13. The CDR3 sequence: CASSLMILAGKRAYEQYF. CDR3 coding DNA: TGTGCCAGCAGTTTAATGATCCTAGCGGGAAAAAGGGCCTACGAGCAGTACTTC.

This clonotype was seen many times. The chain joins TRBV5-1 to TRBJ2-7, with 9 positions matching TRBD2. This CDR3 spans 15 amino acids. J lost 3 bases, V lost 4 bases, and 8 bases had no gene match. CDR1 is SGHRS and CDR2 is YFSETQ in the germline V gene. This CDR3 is CASSVKTSGIYEQYF. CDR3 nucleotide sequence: TGCGCCAGCAGCGTAAAGACTAGCGGCATCTACGAGCAGTACTTC.

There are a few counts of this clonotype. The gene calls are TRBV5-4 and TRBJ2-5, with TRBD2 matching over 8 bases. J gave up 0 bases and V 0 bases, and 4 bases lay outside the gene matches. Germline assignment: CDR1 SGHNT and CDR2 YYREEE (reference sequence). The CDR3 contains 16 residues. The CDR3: CASSLVSGTYQETQYF. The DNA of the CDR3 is TGTGCCAGCAGCTTGGTTAGCGGGACGTACCAAGAGACCCAGTACTTC. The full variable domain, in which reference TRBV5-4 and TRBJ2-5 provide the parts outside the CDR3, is ETGVTQSPTHLIKTRGQQVTLRCSSQSGHNTVSWYQQALGQGPQFIFQYYREEENGRGNFPPRFSGLQFPNYSSELNVNALELDDSALYLCASSLVSGTYQETQYFGPGTRLLVL.

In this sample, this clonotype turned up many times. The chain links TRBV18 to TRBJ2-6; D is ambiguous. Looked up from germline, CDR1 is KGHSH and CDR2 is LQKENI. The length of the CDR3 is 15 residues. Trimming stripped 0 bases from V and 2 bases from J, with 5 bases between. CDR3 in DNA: TGTGCCAGCTCACCACCGTCAGCTGGGGCCAACGTCCTGACTTTC. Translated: CASSPPSAGANVLTF.

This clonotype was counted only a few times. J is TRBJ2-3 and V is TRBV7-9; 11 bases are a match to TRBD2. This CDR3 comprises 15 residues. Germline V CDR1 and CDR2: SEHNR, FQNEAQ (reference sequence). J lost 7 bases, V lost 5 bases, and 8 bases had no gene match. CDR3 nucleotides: TGTGCCAGCAGCCGGCTGACTAGCGGGGCACATACGCAGTATTTT. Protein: CASSRLTSGAHTQYF.

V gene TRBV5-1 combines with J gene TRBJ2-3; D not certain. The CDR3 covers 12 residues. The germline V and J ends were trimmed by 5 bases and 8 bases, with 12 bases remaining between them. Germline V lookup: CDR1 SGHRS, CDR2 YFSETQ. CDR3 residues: CASSGEKFTQYF. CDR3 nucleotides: TGCGCCAGCAGTGGAGAGAAGTTTACGCAGTATTTT. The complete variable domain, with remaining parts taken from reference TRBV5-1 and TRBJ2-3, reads KAGVTQTPRYLIKTRGQQVTLSCSPISGHRSVSWYQQTPGQGLQFLFEYFSETQRNKGNFPGRFSGRQFSNSRSEMNVSTLELGDSALYLCASSGEKFTQYFGPGTRLTVL.

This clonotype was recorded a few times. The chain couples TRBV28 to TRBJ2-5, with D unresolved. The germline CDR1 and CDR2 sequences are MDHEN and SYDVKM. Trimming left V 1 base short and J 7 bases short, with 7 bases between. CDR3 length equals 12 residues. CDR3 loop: CASSLYTGTQYF. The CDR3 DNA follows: TGTGCCAGCAGTTTATACACCGGGACCCAGTACTTC.

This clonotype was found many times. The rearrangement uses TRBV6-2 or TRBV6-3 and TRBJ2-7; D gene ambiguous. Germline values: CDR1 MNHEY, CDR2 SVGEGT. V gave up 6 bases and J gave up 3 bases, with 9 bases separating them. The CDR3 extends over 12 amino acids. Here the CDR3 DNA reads TGTGCCAGCAGGAGCCCAATCTACGAGCAGTACTTC. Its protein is CASRSPIYEQYF.

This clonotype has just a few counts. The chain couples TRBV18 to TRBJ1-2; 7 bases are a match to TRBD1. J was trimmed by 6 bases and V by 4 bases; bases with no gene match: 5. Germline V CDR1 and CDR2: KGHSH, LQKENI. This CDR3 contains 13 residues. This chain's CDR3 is CASSLSGQDGYTF. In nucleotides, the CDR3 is TGTGCCAGCTCACTTTCTGGACAGGATGGCTACACCTTC.

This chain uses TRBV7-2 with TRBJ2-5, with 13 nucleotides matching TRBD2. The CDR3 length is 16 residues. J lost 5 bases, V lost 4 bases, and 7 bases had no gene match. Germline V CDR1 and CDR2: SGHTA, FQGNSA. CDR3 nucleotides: TGTGCCAGCAGCTCTTCACTAGCGGGGGGGCGCGAGACCCAGTACTTC. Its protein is CASSSSLAGGRETQYF. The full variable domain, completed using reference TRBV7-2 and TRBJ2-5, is GAGVSQSPSNKVTEKGKDVELRCDPISGHTALYWYRQSLGQGLEFLIYFQGNSAPDKSGLPSDRFSAERTGGSVSTLTIQRTQQEDSAVYLCASSSSLAGGRETQYFGPGTRLLVL.

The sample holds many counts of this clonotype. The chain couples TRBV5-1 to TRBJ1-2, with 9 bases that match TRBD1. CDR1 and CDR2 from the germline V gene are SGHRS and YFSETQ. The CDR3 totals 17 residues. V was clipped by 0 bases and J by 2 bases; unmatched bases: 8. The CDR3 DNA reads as TGCGCCAGCAGCTTGGGGTTCTCCGGACAGGGGAACTATGGCTACACCTTC. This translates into CASSLGFSGQGNYGYTF.

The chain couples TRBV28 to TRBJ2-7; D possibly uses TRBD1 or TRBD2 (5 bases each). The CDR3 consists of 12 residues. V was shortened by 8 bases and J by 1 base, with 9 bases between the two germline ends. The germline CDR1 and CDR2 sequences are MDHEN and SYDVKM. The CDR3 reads CASRDASYEQYF. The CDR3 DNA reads TGTGCCAGCCGGGACGCTTCCTACGAGCAGTACTTC.

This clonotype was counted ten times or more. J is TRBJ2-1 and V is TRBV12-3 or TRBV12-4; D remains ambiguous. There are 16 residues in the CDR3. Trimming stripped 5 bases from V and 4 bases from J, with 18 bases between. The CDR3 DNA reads TGTGCCAGCAGTGAGTGGGGTAAGGCGATTTACAATGAGCAGTTCTTC. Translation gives CASSEWGKAIYNEQFF.

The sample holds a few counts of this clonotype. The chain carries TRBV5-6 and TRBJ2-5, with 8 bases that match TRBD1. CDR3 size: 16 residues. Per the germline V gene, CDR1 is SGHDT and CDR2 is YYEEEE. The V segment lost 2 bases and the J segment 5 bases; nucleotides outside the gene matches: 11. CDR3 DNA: TGTGCCAGCAGCTTCCAGTCAGGGGGCTCCCTGGAGACCCAGTACTTC. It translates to CASSFQSGGSLETQYF.

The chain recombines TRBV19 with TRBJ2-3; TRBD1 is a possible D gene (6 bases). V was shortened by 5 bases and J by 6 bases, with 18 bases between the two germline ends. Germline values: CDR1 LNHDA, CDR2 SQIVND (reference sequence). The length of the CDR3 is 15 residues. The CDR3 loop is CASSRQVWGTDTQYF. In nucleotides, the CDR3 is TGTGCCAGTAGTCGACAGGTCTGGGGAACGGATACGCAGTATTTT.

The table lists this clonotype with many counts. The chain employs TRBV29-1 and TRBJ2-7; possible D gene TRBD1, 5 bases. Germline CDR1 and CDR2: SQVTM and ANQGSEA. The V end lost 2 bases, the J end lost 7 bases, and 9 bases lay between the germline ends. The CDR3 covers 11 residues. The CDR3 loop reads CSVERGWEQYF. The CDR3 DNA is TGCAGCGTTGAAAGGGGTTGGGAGCAGTACTTC.

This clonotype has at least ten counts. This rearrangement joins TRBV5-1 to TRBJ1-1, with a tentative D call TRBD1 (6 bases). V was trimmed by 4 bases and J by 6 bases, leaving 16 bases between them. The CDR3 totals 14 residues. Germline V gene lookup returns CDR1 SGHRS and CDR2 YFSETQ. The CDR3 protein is CASSLRGGSPEAFF. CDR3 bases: TGCGCCAGCAGCCTTAGGGGGGGGTCGCCTGAAGCTTTCTTT. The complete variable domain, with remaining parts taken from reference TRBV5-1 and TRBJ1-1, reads KAGVTQTPRYLIKTRGQQVTLSCSPISGHRSVSWYQQTPGQGLQFLFEYFSETQRNKGNFPGRFSGRQFSNSRSEMNVSTLELGDSALYLCASSLRGGSPEAFFGQGTRLTVV.

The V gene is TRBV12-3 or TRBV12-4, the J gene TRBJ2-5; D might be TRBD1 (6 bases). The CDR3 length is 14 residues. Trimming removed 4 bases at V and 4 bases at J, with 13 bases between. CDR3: CASSSLRTAETQYF. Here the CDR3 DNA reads TGTGCCAGCAGTTCCCTCCGGACAGCAGAGACCCAGTACTTC.

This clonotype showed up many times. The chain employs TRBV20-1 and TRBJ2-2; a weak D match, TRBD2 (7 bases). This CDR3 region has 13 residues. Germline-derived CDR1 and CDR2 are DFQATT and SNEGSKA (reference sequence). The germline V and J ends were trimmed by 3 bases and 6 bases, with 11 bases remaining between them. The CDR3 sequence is CSASGGPSGELFF. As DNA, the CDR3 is TGCAGTGCTAGCGGGGGGCCCTCCGGGGAGCTGTTTTTT.

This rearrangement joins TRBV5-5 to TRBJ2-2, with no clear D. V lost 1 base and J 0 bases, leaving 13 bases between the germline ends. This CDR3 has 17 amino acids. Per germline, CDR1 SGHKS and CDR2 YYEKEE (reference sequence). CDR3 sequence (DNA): TGTGCCAGCAGCTTGCCCAGACTCAAGACGAACACCGGGGAGCTGTTTTTT. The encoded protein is CASSLPRLKTNTGELFF.

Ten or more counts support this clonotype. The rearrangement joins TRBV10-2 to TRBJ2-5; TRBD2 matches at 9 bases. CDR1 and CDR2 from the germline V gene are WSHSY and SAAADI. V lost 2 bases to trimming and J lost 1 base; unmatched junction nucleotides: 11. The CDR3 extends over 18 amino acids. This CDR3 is CASSEIGMTSGGQETQYF. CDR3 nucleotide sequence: TGCGCCAGCAGTGAGATAGGGATGACTAGCGGAGGCCAAGAGACCCAGTACTTC.

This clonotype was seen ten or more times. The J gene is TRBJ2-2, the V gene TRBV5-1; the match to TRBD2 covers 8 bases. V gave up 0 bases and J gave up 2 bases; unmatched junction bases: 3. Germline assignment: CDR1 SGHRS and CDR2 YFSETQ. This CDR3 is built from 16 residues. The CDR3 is CASSLVLAGNTGELFF. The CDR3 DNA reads TGCGCCAGCAGCTTGGTTTTAGCGGGAAACACCGGGGAGCTGTTTTTT.

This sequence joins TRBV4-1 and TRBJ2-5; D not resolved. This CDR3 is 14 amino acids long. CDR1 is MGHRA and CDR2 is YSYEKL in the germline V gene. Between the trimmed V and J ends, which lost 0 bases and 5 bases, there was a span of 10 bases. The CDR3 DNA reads TGCGCCAGCAGCCAAGAGACCCGGTTGGAGACCCAGTACTTC. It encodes CASSQETRLETQYF.

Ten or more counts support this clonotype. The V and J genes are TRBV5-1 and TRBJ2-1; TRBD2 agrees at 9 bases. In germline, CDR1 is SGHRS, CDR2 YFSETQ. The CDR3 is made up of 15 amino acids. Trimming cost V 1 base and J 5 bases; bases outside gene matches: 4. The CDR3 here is CASSLQRGVNNEQFF. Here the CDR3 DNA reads TGCGCCAGCAGCTTGCAGCGGGGGGTGAACAATGAGCAGTTCTTC.